The clone carrying this T cell receptor beta chain showed up just once. This entry is derived from a study of blood T cell repertoires in COVID-19. The overall study: T cells, B-cell-depleted T cells, or PBMCs supplied cDNA or gDNA.

Original data processing: Reference gene primer amplification gave nucleated cell count estimates. Measured with immunoSEQ multiplex PCR; TCRdb has only the in-frame clones, and not every one. The V and J calls and clone size come from that table; D and trimming were worked out from the DNA. The sample comprises fewer than 350,000 clones, approximately 91% of which are singletons, and approximately 2.5% rests with the top ten. This CDR3 is 13 amino acids long. The germline gives CDR1 MNHEY, CDR2 SVGAGI. V shed 8 bases and J 3 bases; nucleotides not matched to a gene: 5. Participant age was about 18 to 100 years, and participants resided in about 25 US areas. Participants were placed into cohorts based on the clinical history they reported.

This chain uses TRBV6-5 with TRBJ2-3; TRBD1 matches 7 bases. The TCR was taken from a woman in her thirties or forties with acute COVID-19. The specimen sequenced was PBMCs or T cells enriched from blood (not recorded which). The CDR3 sequence is CASGRQGTDTQYF. The CDR3 bases are TGTGCCAGCGGACGACAGGGAACAGATACGCAGTATTTT.